Listed below are T cell receptor beta chains from one sample, sequenced in a study of blood T cell repertoires in COVID-19. Libraries were prepared by immunoSEQ multiplex PCR; TCRdb keeps only in-frame clonotypes and omits some of them. The table lists about 210,000 clones, more than 70% of them singletons, with 1.5% to 2% in the top ten. The sequencing input was peripheral blood. The receptor set was obtained from a man in his late teens or twenties with active or convalescent COVID-19. CDR3s include the opening cysteine and the closing phenylalanine or tryptophan. Each record gives: clone size, V gene, J gene, D gene, CDR3 protein, CDR3 DNA. D genes are given only for firm matches. Clone size is not always given. Where it is, it says once, few, many or a class for expanded clones.

clone size: NA; V gene: TRBV10-3; J gene: TRBJ1-4; D gene: NA; CDR3 protein: CAISESPGLGSTNEKLFF; CDR3 DNA: TGTGCCATCAGTGAGTCGCCAGGGCTAGGTTCGACTAATGAAAAACTGTTTTTT
clone size: NA; V gene: TRBV5-1; J gene: TRBJ2-3; D gene: TRBD2; CDR3 protein: CASSWDPPGLAASDTQYF; CDR3 DNA: TGCGCCAGCAGCTGGGACCCTCCGGGACTAGCGGCATCAGATACGCAGTATTTT
clone size: NA; V gene: TRBV7-2; J gene: TRBJ1-2; D gene: NA; CDR3 protein: CASSAMVAGDYGYTF; CDR3 DNA: TGTGCCAGCAGCGCCATGGTGGCAGGGGACTATGGCTACACCTTC
clone size: NA; V gene: TRBV18; J gene: TRBJ1-2; D gene: NA; CDR3 protein: CASSQRGYGYTF; CDR3 DNA: TGTGCCAGCTCACAAAGGGGCTATGGCTACACCTTC
clone size: NA; V gene: TRBV2; J gene: TRBJ2-7; D gene: NA; CDR3 protein: CASTFGQTYEQYF; CDR3 DNA: TGTGCCAGCACCTTCGGACAGACCTACGAGCAGTACTTC
clone size: NA; V gene: TRBV20-1; J gene: TRBJ1-6; D gene: NA; CDR3 protein: CSASEDGGSYNSPLHF; CDR3 DNA: TGCAGTGCTAGTGAGGACGGAGGCTCCTATAATTCACCCCTCCACTTT
clone size: NA; V gene: TRBV28; J gene: TRBJ2-4; D gene: NA; CDR3 protein: CASSKRVAKNIQYF; CDR3 DNA: TGTGCCAGCAGTAAGAGAGTAGCCAAAAACATTCAGTACTTC
clone size: few; V gene: TRBV29-1; J gene: TRBJ2-1; D gene: NA; CDR3 protein: CSVEWAGFSYNEQFF; CDR3 DNA: TGCAGCGTTGAATGGGCGGGATTCTCCTACAATGAGCAGTTCTTC
clone size: NA; V gene: TRBV6-2/TRBV6-3; J gene: TRBJ1-1; D gene: NA; CDR3 protein: CASSYRTPSTEAFF; CDR3 DNA: TGTGCCAGCAGTTACCGGACACCTAGCACTGAAGCTTTCTTT
clone size: NA; V gene: TRBV7-9; J gene: TRBJ1-1; D gene: TRBD1; CDR3 protein: CASRHRDKLGGSSTEAFF; CDR3 DNA: TGTGCCAGCAGACACCGAGATAAGCTAGGGGGCTCGAGCACTGAAGCTTTCTTT
clone size: once; V gene: TRBV5-1; J gene: TRBJ2-1; D gene: TRBD2; CDR3 protein: CASRGLAGDYNEQFF; CDR3 DNA: TGCGCCAGCAGGGGACTAGCGGGGGACTACAATGAGCAGTTCTTC
clone size: NA; V gene: TRBV5-1; J gene: TRBJ2-1; D gene: TRBD2; CDR3 protein: CASSLGGGYNEQFF; CDR3 DNA: TGCGCCAGCAGCTTAGGCGGGGGGTACAATGAGCAGTTCTTC
clone size: NA; V gene: TRBV10-3; J gene: TRBJ1-2; D gene: NA; CDR3 protein: CAISESGGEGRYGYTF; CDR3 DNA: TGTGCCATCAGTGAGTCAGGTGGGGAGGGCCGCTATGGCTACACCTTC
clone size: NA; V gene: TRBV4-3; J gene: TRBJ2-3; D gene: TRBD2; CDR3 protein: CASSQDQTSGRATDTQYF; CDR3 DNA: TGCGCCAGCAGCCAAGATCAGACTAGCGGGAGGGCTACAGATACGCAGTATTTT
clone size: NA; V gene: TRBV5-6; J gene: TRBJ1-1; D gene: TRBD1; CDR3 protein: CASSPGTGRNTEAFF; CDR3 DNA: TGTGCCAGCAGCCCAGGGACAGGGAGGAACACTGAAGCTTTCTTT
clone size: NA; V gene: TRBV19; J gene: TRBJ1-1; D gene: NA; CDR3 protein: CASSPGQTPWVAFF; CDR3 DNA: TGTGCCAGTAGTCCGGGACAAACACCTTGGGTAGCTTTCTTT
clone size: NA; V gene: TRBV19; J gene: TRBJ2-5; D gene: TRBD2; CDR3 protein: CASSVAGTKQETQYF; CDR3 DNA: TGTGCCAGTAGTGTAGCCGGGACTAAGCAAGAGACCCAGTACTTC
clone size: once; V gene: TRBV10-1; J gene: TRBJ2-2; D gene: TRBD2; CDR3 protein: CASSVRGRPPGELFF; CDR3 DNA: TGCGCCAGCAGTGTCCGCGGGAGGCCCCCCGGGGAGCTGTTTTTT